Shown below are 24 T cell receptor beta chains from a single sample sequenced in a study of blood T cell repertoires in COVID-19. Generated by immunoSEQ multiplex PCR, the TCRdb table keeps only in-frame clones and is missing some. The sample holds 150,000 to 200,000 clones, around nine tenths seen once. Specimen: peripheral blood. The source of these receptors is a woman aged 18-29 years who had recovered from COVID-19.

The V and J genes are TRBV6-2 or TRBV6-3 and TRBJ2-5; 7 positions agree with TRBD1. The trim removed 4 bases at V and 3 bases at J, leaving 8 bases unmatched. This CDR3 has 15 amino acids. Germline lookup yields CDR1 MNHEY and CDR2 SVGEGT. The CDR3 nucleotides are TGTGCCAGCAGTTCCACGGGACAGCCTAAAGAGACCCAGTACTTC. Protein product: CASSSTGQPKETQYF.

J is TRBJ2-5 and V is TRBV5-4, with 8 bases matching TRBD2. Germline CDR1 reads SGHNT; CDR2 reads YYREEE (reference sequence). With 7 bases clipped from V and 5 bases from J, the junction kept 7 bases outside the gene matches. The CDR3 runs to 13 residues. CDR3 bases: TGTGCCAGCGGAGCGGGGGCGGGCGAGACCCAGTACTTC. This sequence encodes CASGAGAGETQYF.

The genes are TRBV29-1 and TRBJ2-3; the match to TRBD1 covers 9 bases. There are 15 residues in the CDR3. V lost 7 bases, J lost 4 bases, and 12 bases stayed unmatched. From germline, CDR1 is SQVTM and CDR2 ANQGSEA. The CDR3 sequence: CSARRDRVRADTQYF. CDR3 nucleotides: TGCAGCGCCCGCCGGGACAGGGTTCGGGCAGATACGCAGTATTTT.

A single count supports this clone. The chain joins TRBV7-2 to TRBJ2-4, with 9 bases that match TRBD1. Germline assignment: CDR1 SGHTA and CDR2 FQGNSA. The trim removed 5 bases at V and 0 bases at J, leaving 5 bases unmatched. The CDR3 extends over 16 amino acids. The CDR3, as DNA: TGTGCCAGCAGCCTCGGGACAGGGCAAGCCAAAAACATTCAGTACTTC. This translates into CASSLGTGQAKNIQYF.

This chain connects TRBV27 to TRBJ1-1, with D perhaps matching TRBD1 (5 bases). CDR3 length: 15 amino acids. Germline values: CDR1 MNHEY, CDR2 SMNVEV (reference sequence). Trimming left V 8 bases short and J 0 bases short, with 16 bases between. CDR3 sequence: CASHPVGGLNTEAFF. The CDR3 coding sequence is TGTGCCAGCCACCCCGTGGGGGGATTGAACACTGAAGCTTTCTTT.

The rearrangement links TRBV18 to TRBJ2-3; D uncertain. Germline V CDR1 and CDR2: KGHSH, LQKENI. V was shortened by 3 bases and J by 2 bases, with 18 bases between the two germline ends. CDR3 length equals 17 residues. DNA for the CDR3: TGTGCCAGCTCACCGCGCTCAGGTTGGATCCCCACAGATACGCAGTATTTT. This codes for CASSPRSGWIPTDTQYF.

This clone was observed a single time. The chain links TRBV5-5 to TRBJ2-1, with 9 bases identical to TRBD2. With V trimmed by 1 base and J by 2 bases, 1 base remained unmatched. Germline V gene lookup returns CDR1 SGHKS and CDR2 YYEKEE (reference sequence). The length of the CDR3 is 15 residues. This CDR3 reads CASSLSGGTYNEQFF. The DNA of the CDR3 is TGTGCCAGCAGCTTGAGCGGGGGGACCTACAATGAGCAGTTCTTC.

This chain links TRBV12-3 or TRBV12-4 with TRBJ1-5; D uncertain. Between the trimmed V and J ends, which lost 7 bases and 7 bases, there was a span of 11 bases. There are 12 residues in the CDR3. The CDR3 is CASTTGRQPQHF. For the CDR3, the DNA is TGTGCCAGCACCACGGGTCGACAGCCCCAGCATTTT.

V is TRBV6-6 and J is TRBJ1-2; a possible D gene is TRBD1 (6 bases). Trimming stripped 7 bases from V and 6 bases from J, with 12 bases between. CDR1 MNHNY and CDR2 SVGAGI come from the germline V gene (reference sequence). This CDR3 is built from 12 residues. The CDR3 loop reads CASTRGRDGYTF. CDR3 coding DNA: TGTGCCAGCACCAGGGGTCGGGATGGCTACACCTTC.

The chain joins TRBV29-1 to TRBJ2-2, with D unclear. The germline V and J ends were trimmed by 6 bases and 7 bases, with 9 bases remaining between them. CDR1 is SQVTM, CDR2 ANQGSEA, per germline. The CDR3 extends over 11 amino acids. The CDR3 bases are TGCAGCGTGCCGAAGAGCGGGGAGCTGTTTTTT. Protein sequence: CSVPKSGELFF.

The chain is built from TRBV7-6 and TRBJ2-1, with 10 bases aligning to TRBD1. V was clipped by 5 bases and J by 2 bases; unmatched bases: 3. Germline values: CDR1 SGHVS, CDR2 FNYEAQ. CDR3 size: 15 residues. The CDR3 here is CASSPDRGPYNEQFF. The CDR3 nucleotides read TGTGCCAGCAGCCCAGACAGGGGGCCCTACAATGAGCAGTTCTTC.

This chain links TRBV9 with TRBJ2-7; 10 positions agree with TRBD2. The CDR3 consists of 20 residues. J was trimmed by 1 base and V by 0 bases; bases with no gene match: 16. Per germline, CDR1 SGDLS and CDR2 YYNGEE. In DNA form, the CDR3 reads TGTGCCAGCAGCGTAGCTACGAGGGCTAGCGGGAGCCCGGATTCCTACGAGCAGTACGTC. Residues: CASSVATRASGSPDSYEQYV.

This chain joins TRBV9 and TRBJ2-7; 8 bases align to TRBD1. This CDR3 contains 15 residues. The V gene's germline CDR1 is SGDLS and CDR2 YYNGEE. Losses at the gene ends were 3 bases for V and 2 bases for J; bases not matched to a gene: 7. CDR3 bases: TGTGCCAGCAGCGGCATGGGACAGGCCACCTACGAGCAGTACTTC. This gives the protein CASSGMGQATYEQYF.

V and J are TRBV28 and TRBJ2-3; D may be TRBD2 (7 bases). CDR3 length: 15 residues. The V end lost 2 bases, the J end lost 0 bases, and 9 bases lay between the germline ends. From germline, CDR1 is MDHEN and CDR2 SYDVKM. The chain's CDR3 is CASSLAGASTDTQYF. The CDR3 DNA follows: TGTGCCAGCAGTTTAGCGGGGGCTAGCACAGATACGCAGTATTTT.

The J gene is TRBJ1-2, the V gene TRBV7-4; 7 bases line up with TRBD1. The V and J ends lost 1 base and 8 bases, in that order; junction bases with no gene match: 4. This CDR3 is built from 13 residues. Germline V CDR1 and CDR2: SGHVT, SQSDAQ. The DNA of the CDR3 is TGTGCCAGCAGCTTAGTGACAGGGAACGGCTACACCTTC. It translates to CASSLVTGNGYTF.

CDR3 in amino acids: CASSQEAGKIRGELFF. CDR3 sequence (DNA): TGCGCCAGCAGCCAAGAAGCGGGGAAAATTCGCGGGGAGCTGTTTTTT. The rearrangement uses TRBV4-1 and TRBJ2-2; TRBD2 matches 7 bases. Germline lookup yields CDR1 MGHRA and CDR2 YSYEKL. V trimming: 0 bases; J trimming: 7 bases; junction bases outside the gene matches: 8. The CDR3 contains 16 residues.

This clone was observed a handful of times. The CDR3 sequence is CATRDRLNTEAFF. The CDR3 DNA sequence: TGTGCCACACGGGACAGGCTGAACACTGAAGCTTTCTTT. The chain has TRBV24-1 and TRBJ1-1; 8 bases match TRBD1. This CDR3 is built from 13 residues. Germline V gene data show CDR1 as KGHDR and CDR2 as SFDVKD. Unmatched junction bases numbered 3, after V lost 10 bases and J lost 0 bases.

This chain connects TRBV7-2 to TRBJ1-1, with 10 bases matching TRBD1. Germline V gives CDR1 SGHTA, CDR2 FQGNSA. V lost 3 bases and J lost 4; bases outside the gene matches: 5. There are 15 residues in the CDR3. CDR3 DNA sequence: TGTGCCAGCAGCTTCAGGTGGGACAGGGGCACTGAAGCTTTCTTT. It codes for CASSFRWDRGTEAFF.

The chain has TRBV24-1 and TRBJ2-1; 10 bases agree with TRBD2. Trimming removed 4 bases from V and 5 bases from J; junction bases left unmatched: 7. The CDR3 runs to 16 residues. CDR1 and CDR2 (germline): KGHDR, SFDVKD. In DNA, the CDR3 is TGTGCCACCAGTGACCCAACTAGCGGGAAACACAATGAGCAGTTCTTC. Translating gives CATSDPTSGKHNEQFF.

V gene TRBV7-2 combines with J gene TRBJ2-1; a possible D gene is TRBD2 (5 bases). In germline, CDR1 is SGHTA, CDR2 FQGNSA. The CDR3 has 13 residues. Trimming shortened V by 6 bases and J by 8 bases, and 14 bases separated the two germline ends. The CDR3 DNA sequence: TGTGCCAGCAGAACAGCCGGAGGTGATGAGCAGTTCTTC. This sequence encodes CASRTAGGDEQFF. Supplemented by reference TRBV7-2 and TRBJ2-1, the full variable domain reads GAGVSQSPSNKVTEKGKDVELRCDPISGHTALYWYRQSLGQGLEFLIYFQGNSAPDKSGLPSDRFSAERTGGSVSTLTIQRTQQEDSAVYLCASRTAGGDEQFFGPGTRLTVL.

J is TRBJ2-1 and V is TRBV7-9; TRBD2 agrees at 10 bases. Germline CDR1 reads SEHNR; CDR2 reads FQNEAQ (reference sequence). The V gene end was trimmed by 4 bases and the J gene end by 6 bases; junction bases not matched to a gene: 15. The CDR3 spans 18 residues. The CDR3 nucleotides are TGTGCCAGCAGCTCAACAGCGGGAGGGCCTTACGGGGGCAATGAGCAGTTCTTC. Its protein product is CASSSTAGGPYGGNEQFF.

This clone has just a few counts. The chain has TRBV2 and TRBJ1-1, with D possibly TRBD1 on 6 matching bases. The germline V gene has CDR1 SNHLY and CDR2 FYNNEI. Trimming removed 6 bases at V and 1 base at J, with 6 bases between. This CDR3 is 12 amino acids long. The CDR3 coding sequence is TGTGCCAGCAGACAGGGGAACACTGAAGCTTTCTTT. Its translation: CASRQGNTEAFF.

The CDR3 reads CASASFGQGTYNEQFF. CDR3 DNA sequence: TGTGCCAGTGCTAGCTTTGGACAGGGAACCTACAATGAGCAGTTCTTC. The chain links TRBV19 to TRBJ2-1, with TRBD1 identical over 8 bases. Trimming took 8 bases from V and 2 from J; bases not matched to a gene: 11. The CDR3 is made up of 16 amino acids. The germline V gene encodes CDR1 LNHDA and CDR2 SQIVND (reference sequence).

V and J are TRBV28 and TRBJ2-1, with 11 bases fitting TRBD2. The J segment lost 0 bases and the V segment lost 6 bases, leaving 4 bases of the junction unmatched. The CDR3 has 16 residues. Looked up from germline, CDR1 is MDHEN and CDR2 is SYDVKM. CDR3 DNA sequence: TGTGCCAGCAGAGGACTAGCGGGCAGCTCCTACAATGAGCAGTTCTTC. It specifies CASRGLAGSSYNEQFF.